This TCR beta chain was recorded in a study of T cells in women clearing cervical HPV infection. Genomic DNA, averaging roughly 1,200 ng per sample, yielded TCR beta CDR3 via immunoSEQ. TCRdb's table, derived via immunoSEQ multiplex PCR, lists solely in-frame clones and lacks some. The sample yields tens of thousands of clones, of which the top ten take up under 8.5%. With regard to this clone: The read terminates 3 residues before the CDR3 end, so the remaining end is supplied by the germline J gene.

The CDR3 runs 18 residues. The germline gives CDR1 KGHSH, CDR2 LQKENI. Trimming removed 3 bases from V and 2 bases from J; junction bases left unmatched: 13. This chain connects TRBV18 to TRBJ1-3, with 7 bases that match TRBD1. The sample comprised blood buffy coat. The source of this sequence is a woman aged 18-70 years with a cervical HPV16 infection that either progressed to CIN3+ or cleared (not recorded which). CDR3 DNA (partial): TGTGCCAGCTCACCGCCTCTCACAGGGGTCGTTGCTGGAAACACC. Protein sequence: CASSPPLTGVVAGNT. The whole CDR3 reads CASSPPLTGVVAGNTIYF.